These 17 T cell receptor beta chains were sequenced from one sample in a study of T cell responses to AZD1222 COVID-19 vaccine. Data came from immunoSEQ multiplex PCR; TCRdb stores just in-frame clones and leaves some out. The repertoire holds about 100,000 clones, with roughly 84% as singletons. The source material was peripheral blood, sampled on day 0 of AZD1222 vaccination. These receptors were collected from an adult in good health.

The chain carries TRBV6-1 and TRBJ1-5, with a possible D match to TRBD1 (5 bases). This CDR3 spans 17 amino acids. With 3 bases removed from V and 0 bases from J, the gap between germline ends came to 15 bases. The germline CDR1 and CDR2 sequences are MNHNS and SASEGT. CDR3 residues: CASSDEARGLSNQPQHF. DNA for the CDR3: TGTGCCAGCAGTGATGAGGCGAGGGGTCTTAGCAATCAGCCCCAGCATTTT.

In this sample, this clone turned up once. The chain uses TRBV4-1 and TRBJ2-7; 7 nucleotides match TRBD1. Germline loops: CDR1 MGHRA, CDR2 YSYEKL. After removal of 0 bases from V and 0 bases from J, the junction contained 2 bases not matched to a gene. The CDR3 has 15 residues. CDR3 loop: CASSQEDRASYEQYF. Written as DNA, the CDR3 is TGCGCCAGCAGCCAAGAAGACAGGGCCTCCTACGAGCAGTACTTC.

The rearrangement uses TRBV7-2 and TRBJ2-1, with D uncertain. The CDR3 extends over 12 amino acids. CDR1 is SGHTA and CDR2 is FQGNSA in the germline V gene. Trimming took off 5 bases at V and 7 bases at J, with 9 bases between the two ends. CDR3 nucleotides: TGTGCCAGCAGCACCTACTCTAATGAGCAGTTCTTC. Translation: CASSTYSNEQFF.

This chain joins TRBV5-4 and TRBJ2-3; 7 nucleotides match TRBD2. CDR1 and CDR2 from the germline V gene are SGHNT and YYREEE (reference sequence). V trimming: 0 bases; J trimming: 5 bases; junction bases outside the gene matches: 3. The CDR3 sequence is 14 residues long. CDR3 coding DNA: TGTGCCAGCAGCTTGGCTAGCGGTGGAGATACGCAGTATTTT. Translated, it gives CASSLASGGDTQYF.

Only a few counts were recorded for this clone. This sequence joins TRBV6-1 and TRBJ2-7; D unresolved. Per the germline V gene, CDR1 is MNHNS and CDR2 is SASEGT. V was clipped by 3 bases and J by 3 bases, with 12 bases between them. The CDR3 is 14 amino acids. Written as DNA, the CDR3 is TGTGCCAGCAGTGATCTAGAGACTGGCTACGAGCAGTACTTC. This gives the protein CASSDLETGYEQYF.

This clone was counted a single time. As DNA, the CDR3 is TGTGCCAGTAGTATCCCTAACAGGGTGAACACTGAAGCTTTCTTT. Translation: CASSIPNRVNTEAFF. V and J are TRBV19 and TRBJ1-1, with D possibly TRBD1 on 6 matching bases. This CDR3 has 15 amino acids. The germline gives CDR1 LNHDA, CDR2 SQIVND (reference sequence). Trimming shortened V by 3 bases and J by 0 bases, and 11 bases separated the two germline ends.

The chain uses TRBV19 and TRBJ2-1; D unclear. Trimming stripped 6 bases from V and 2 bases from J, with 5 bases between. This CDR3 is 12 amino acids long. The germline V gene has CDR1 LNHDA and CDR2 SQIVND (reference sequence). CDR3 residues: CASRGTYNEQFF. CDR3 nucleotides: TGTGCCAGTAGGGGGACCTACAATGAGCAGTTCTTC.

The genes are TRBV15 and TRBJ2-3; no clear D gene. CDR3 size: 15 residues. In germline, CDR1 is LNHNV, CDR2 YYDKDF (reference sequence). V dropped 2 bases and J dropped 2 bases, with 11 bases sitting between them. The CDR3 nucleotides are TGTGCCACCAGCAGATTTTCAGGATCCACAGATACGCAGTATTTT. This gives the protein CATSRFSGSTDTQYF.

The count of this clone is one. The chain is built from TRBV6-5 and TRBJ1-2; D possibly corresponds to TRBD1 (5 bases). The CDR3 extends over 14 amino acids. Per germline, CDR1 MNHEY and CDR2 SVGAGI. Between the trimmed V and J ends, which lost 7 bases and 3 bases, there was a span of 15 bases. The CDR3 DNA sequence: TGTGCCAGCACCAACGGAGCAGGGTACTATGGCTACACCTTC. As protein: CASTNGAGYYGYTF.

This rearrangement joins TRBV7-6 to TRBJ2-1; D is tentatively TRBD1 or TRBD2 (5 bases each). This CDR3 spans 15 amino acids. Per the germline V gene, CDR1 is SGHVS and CDR2 is FNYEAQ. V was pared by 4 bases and J by 9 bases, with 19 bases between. The CDR3 coding sequence is TGTGCCAGCAGCTCCCAGTCCGGGGCCGCCGGTGAGCAGTTCTTC. Translated, it gives CASSSQSGAAGEQFF.

The chain recombines TRBV18 with TRBJ1-6; weak D call: TRBD1 (5 bases). Trimming shortened V by 5 bases and J by 8 bases, and 13 bases separated the two germline ends. CDR3 length equals 14 residues. Germline CDR1 and CDR2: KGHSH and LQKENI. CDR3 bases: TGTGCCAGCTCAACCGGGACGGGGGATTCACCCCTCCACTTT. Residues: CASSTGTGDSPLHF.

The J gene is TRBJ2-2, the V gene TRBV19; 8 positions agree with TRBD1. The CDR3 is made up of 15 amino acids. The junction had 5 bases not matched to a gene; V was cut back by 4 bases and J by 4 bases. CDR1 and CDR2 (germline): LNHDA, SQIVND (reference sequence). The CDR3 here is CASSTDRGATGELFF. The CDR3 coding sequence is TGTGCCAGTAGTACCGACAGGGGTGCCACCGGGGAGCTGTTTTTT.

The gene calls are TRBV7-9 and TRBJ1-1; 8 bases are shared with TRBD1. CDR3 length: 15 residues. V lost 6 bases, J lost 6 bases, and 12 bases stayed unmatched. Germline-derived CDR1 and CDR2 are SEHNR and FQNEAQ (reference sequence). The CDR3 nucleotides read TGTGCCAGCAGGCCCGGACAGGGTGGTTCGTCTGAAGCTTTCTTT. This encodes CASRPGQGGSSEAFF. Together with reference TRBV7-9 and TRBJ1-1, the CDR3 gives the full variable domain: DTGVSQNPRHKITKRGQNVTFRCDPISEHNRLYWYRQTLGQGPEFLTYFQNEAQLEKSRLLSDRFSAERPKGSFSTLEIQRTEQGDSAMYLCASRPGQGGSSEAFFGQGTRLTVV.

This chain uses TRBV5-1 with TRBJ1-2, with D perhaps matching TRBD1 (6 bases). The CDR3 has 13 residues. Trimming cost V 4 bases and J 3 bases, with 10 bases left between them. Germline-derived CDR1 and CDR2 are SGHRS and YFSETQ. In DNA form, the CDR3 reads TGCGCCAGCAGCAGGAGGACAGACTATGGCTACACCTTC. Translating it yields CASSRRTDYGYTF.

This chain uses TRBV5-1 with TRBJ2-2; TRBD2 aligns across 8 bases. The CDR3 sequence is 16 residues long. Trimming took 1 base from V and 4 from J; bases not matched to a gene: 6. Germline values: CDR1 SGHRS, CDR2 YFSETQ. In DNA form, the CDR3 reads TGCGCCAGCAGCTTGATGGCTAGCGGGTCCACCGGGGAGCTGTTTTTT. Translated: CASSLMASGSTGELFF. Combining the CDR3 with reference TRBV5-1 and TRBJ2-2 gives the whole variable domain KAGVTQTPRYLIKTRGQQVTLSCSPISGHRSVSWYQQTPGQGLQFLFEYFSETQRNKGNFPGRFSGRQFSNSRSEMNVSTLELGDSALYLCASSLMASGSTGELFFGEGSRLTVL.

The chain couples TRBV27 to TRBJ2-3; tentative D call: TRBD1 (5 bases). The V end was cut by 7 bases, the J end by 0 bases, with 8 bases between. The germline gives CDR1 MNHEY, CDR2 SMNVEV (reference sequence). The CDR3 totals 13 residues. CDR3 coding DNA: TGTGCCAGCACAGGGTTGAGCACAGATACGCAGTATTTT. Its protein is CASTGLSTDTQYF.

The gene calls are TRBV5-1 and TRBJ1-1; D possibly corresponds to TRBD1 (5 bases). Trimming took off 6 bases at V and 9 bases at J, with 12 bases between the two ends. In germline, CDR1 is SGHRS, CDR2 YFSETQ. CDR3 length: 11 residues. CDR3 bases: TGCGCCAGCACCTGGGGCCCTCAAGCTTTCTTT. The encoded protein is CASTWGPQAFF.